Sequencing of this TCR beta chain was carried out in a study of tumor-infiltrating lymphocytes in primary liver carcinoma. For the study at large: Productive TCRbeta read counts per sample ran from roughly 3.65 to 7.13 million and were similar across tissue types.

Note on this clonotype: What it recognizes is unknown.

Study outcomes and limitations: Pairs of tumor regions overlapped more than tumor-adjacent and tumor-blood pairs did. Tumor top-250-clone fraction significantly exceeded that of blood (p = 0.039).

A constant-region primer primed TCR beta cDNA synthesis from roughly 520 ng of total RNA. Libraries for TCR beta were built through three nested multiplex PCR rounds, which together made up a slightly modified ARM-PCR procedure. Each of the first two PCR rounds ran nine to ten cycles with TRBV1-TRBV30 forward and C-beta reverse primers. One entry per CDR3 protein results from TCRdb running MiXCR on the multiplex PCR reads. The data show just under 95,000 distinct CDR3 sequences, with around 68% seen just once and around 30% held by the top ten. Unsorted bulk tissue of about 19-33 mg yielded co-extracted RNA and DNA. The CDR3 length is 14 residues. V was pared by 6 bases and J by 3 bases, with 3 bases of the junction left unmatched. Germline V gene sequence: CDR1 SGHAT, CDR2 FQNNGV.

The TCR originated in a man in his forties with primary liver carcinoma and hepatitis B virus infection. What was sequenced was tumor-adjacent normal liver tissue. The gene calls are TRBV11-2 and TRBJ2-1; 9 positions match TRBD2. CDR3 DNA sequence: TGTGCCAGCAGTACTAGCGGGTTCTACAATGAGCAGTTCTTC. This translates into CASSTSGFYNEQFF.